This TCR beta chain derives from a study of blood T cell repertoires in COVID-19. CDR3 size: 15 residues. Germline loops: CDR1 SGHVS, CDR2 FNYEAQ. Trimming cost V 5 bases and J 0 bases, with 13 bases left between them. Assay used: immunoSEQ multiplex PCR; TCRdb lists only in-frame clones, some missing. The table has 88,000 or so clones, 85% seen once. The TCR comes from a man aged 60 to 69 with acute or convalescent COVID-19. The V gene is TRBV7-6, the J gene TRBJ2-5, with D possibly being TRBD2 (5 bases). Sequencing input: peripheral blood. CDR3 sequence reads: CASSIREGNQETQYF. The CDR3 DNA sequence: TGTGCCAGCAGCATAAGAGAGGGAAACCAAGAGACCCAGTACTTC.